This TCR beta chain was documented in a study of PD-L1 blockade in urothelial cancer. Study at large: Each participant's history included 0 to 3 prior chemotherapy regimens. Blood analysis occurred 3 weeks (second dose) and 6 weeks after treatment start. T cells numbered a median of 141,255 in the blood samples.

Sample time point: pretreatment peripheral blood. Here immunoSEQ multiplex PCR was the method, and the copy in TCRdb shows in-frame clones only, minus some. The sample has around 45,000 clones; approximately 78% are singletons. Study findings and constraints: Blood clones associated with the tumor expanded more at 3 weeks in durable-benefit patients.

The germline V gene encodes CDR1 MGHRA and CDR2 YSYEKL. V gave up 4 bases and J gave up 2 bases, with 19 bases separating them. The length of the CDR3 is 17 residues. In the case of this clone: Its antigen is currently unknown.

The sequence came from a man between 50 and 59 years old with urothelial cancer. J is TRBJ2-3 and V is TRBV4-1; possibly TRBD2 for D (6 bases). The source material was PBMCs, sampled around atezolizumab (anti-PD-L1) treatment. The CDR3 DNA follows: TGCGCCAGCAGCCCCGGAGTTCAGCGGGCGAACACAGATACGCAGTATTTT. It codes for CASSPGVQRANTDTQYF.